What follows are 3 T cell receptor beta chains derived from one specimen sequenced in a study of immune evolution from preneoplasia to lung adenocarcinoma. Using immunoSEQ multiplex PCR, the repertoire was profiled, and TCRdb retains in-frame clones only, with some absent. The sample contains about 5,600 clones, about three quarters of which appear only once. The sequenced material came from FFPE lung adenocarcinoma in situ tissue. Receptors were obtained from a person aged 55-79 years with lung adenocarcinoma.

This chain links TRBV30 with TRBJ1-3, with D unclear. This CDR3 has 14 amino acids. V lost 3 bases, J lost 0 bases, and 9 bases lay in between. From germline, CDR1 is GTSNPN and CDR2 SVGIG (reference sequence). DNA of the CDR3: TGTGCCTGGAGGGAAAGTTACTCTGGAAACACCATATATTTT. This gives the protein CAWRESYSGNTIYF.

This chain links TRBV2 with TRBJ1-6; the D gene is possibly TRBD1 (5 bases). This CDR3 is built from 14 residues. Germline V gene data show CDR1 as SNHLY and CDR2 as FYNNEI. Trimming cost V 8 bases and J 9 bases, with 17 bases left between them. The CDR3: CASGGTASSSPLHF. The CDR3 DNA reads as TGTGCCAGCGGGGGGACGGCCTCAAGTTCACCCCTCCACTTT.

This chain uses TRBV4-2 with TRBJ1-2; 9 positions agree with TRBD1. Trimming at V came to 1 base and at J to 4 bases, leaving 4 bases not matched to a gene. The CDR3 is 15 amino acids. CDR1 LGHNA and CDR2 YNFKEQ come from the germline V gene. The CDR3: CASSQGQDRGYGYTF. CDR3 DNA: TGTGCCAGCAGCCAAGGGCAGGACAGGGGCTATGGCTACACCTTC.